This paragraph reports one TCR beta chain. Per the study methods: Amplified reference gene primers provided the basis for estimating nucleated cell counts. Some clones are missing from TCRdb's copy, which holds only in-frame ones; the method was immunoSEQ multiplex PCR. V, J and clone size were drawn from that table, and D and trimming were deduced from the DNA. The table records about 210,000 clones, approximately 85% of them present only once. The entry originates in a study of blood T cell repertoires in COVID-19. Study information: Sources were T cells, B-cell-depleted T cells, or PBMCs; the material itself was cDNA or gDNA.

Seattle researchers signed up patients amid active infection and tracked them longitudinally. This CDR3 has 14 amino acids. Looked up from germline, CDR1 is MNHEY and CDR2 is SVGAGI. Losses at the gene ends were 2 bases for V and 5 bases for J; bases not matched to a gene: 2. The TCR comes from a woman aged 70 to 79 with COVID-19, enrolled during active disease. Sequenced sample: peripheral blood. The chain is built from TRBV6-5 and TRBJ1-5, with 8 bases aligning to TRBD1. CDR3 nucleotides: TGTGCCAGCAGTTACGGGACAGGTGATCAGCCCCAGCATTTT. Its protein is CASSYGTGDQPQHF.